This TCR beta chain was documented in a study of blood T cell repertoires in COVID-19. Turning to the study itself: T cells, B-cell-depleted T cells, or PBMCs supplied cDNA or gDNA.

This CDR3 has 14 amino acids. V lost 3 bases, J lost 3 bases, and 5 bases stayed unmatched. Germline CDR1 is DFQATT and CDR2 is SNEGSKA (reference sequence). Participants were aged about 18 to 100 years, lived in roughly 23 US areas, and enrolled virtually. Cohorts were based on clinical histories the participants reported. Libraries were prepared by immunoSEQ multiplex PCR; TCRdb keeps only in-frame clonotypes and omits some of them. The sample lists 300,000 to 450,000 clones; more than 75% were seen once. The J gene is TRBJ2-1, the V gene TRBV20-1, with TRBD2 identical over 7 bases. This sequence was found in a man in his forties in a cohort exposed to, infected with or recovered from COVID-19 (not recorded which). The sample taken for sequencing was PBMCs or T cells enriched from blood (not recorded which). The CDR3 sequence: CSASASGDYNEQFF. The CDR3 DNA follows: TGCAGTGCTAGTGCTAGCGGAGACTACAATGAGCAGTTCTTC.